There are many counts of the clone carrying this T cell receptor (beta chain). What it binds is unknown. The data originate from a study of Graves' ophthalmopathy and Graves' hyperthyroidism. Study-level results: Also, most clonotypes expanded in the thyroid above 0.001 frequency appeared in blood. Sensitivity reached 70% to 71% and specificity about 78% when the model predicted ophthalmopathy progression.

Ophthalmopathy-affected donors exhibited moderate-to-severe activity, CAS ≥3, NOSPECS ≥4, and duration under 3 months. PBMCs stemmed from approximately 10 ml of fresh peripheral blood. RNA served as the template for amplifying TCR beta CDR3 regions. RT-PCR was first run with HTBI primers, then multiplex PCR in a second round. One entry per CDR3 protein results from TCRdb running MiXCR on the multiplex PCR reads. The sample includes 660,000 or so distinct CDR3 sequences, about 40% of them seen just once. From germline, CDR1 is DFQATT and CDR2 SNEGSKA (reference sequence). Between the trimmed V and J ends, which lost 0 bases and 5 bases, there was a span of 16 bases. There are 15 residues in the CDR3.

This sequence was found in an adult man with Graves' ophthalmopathy. The chain links TRBV20-1 to TRBJ2-5; D possibly uses TRBD1 or TRBD2 (5 bases each). The sequenced sample consisted of peripheral blood. As DNA, the CDR3 is TGCAGTGCTAGAGATCAGGGACCGACCGGGGAGACCCAGTACTTC. Translating gives CSARDQGPTGETQYF.